The 8 T cell receptor beta chains in this list originate from one sample, sequenced in a study of CD8+ T cells in alopecia areata. Investigators isolated RNA and reverse transcribed it into cDNA to act as the sequencing template. Clones were read by immunoSEQ multiplex PCR, and TCRdb kept only the in-frame ones, dropping some. Found here are 110,000 to 150,000 clones, about 60% of them singletons; the top ten hold under 7.5%. Specimen: CD4+ T cells sorted from blood, collected at week 0. All receptors derive from a human donor with alopecia areata.

Only one count was recorded for this clone. The chain uses TRBV19 and TRBJ2-6, with TRBD2 as a possible D gene (5 bases). From germline, CDR1 is LNHDA and CDR2 SQIVND (reference sequence). V was cut by 4 bases and J by 0 bases, with 7 bases left in between. This CDR3 is built from 15 residues. CDR3 sequence (DNA): TGTGCCAGTAGTAGAGGGTTCTCTGGGGCCAACGTCCTGACTTTC. Its protein product is CASSRGFSGANVLTF.

This clone has more than one count but fewer than ten. The rearrangement joins TRBV7-9 to TRBJ2-7, with D maybe TRBD1 (5 bases). V shed 3 bases and J shed 3 bases, with 6 bases lying between them. The CDR3 is made up of 12 amino acids. Looked up from germline, CDR1 is SEHNR and CDR2 is FQNEAQ (reference sequence). Here the CDR3 reads CASSFDSYEQYF. Here the CDR3 DNA reads TGTGCCAGCAGCTTCGACAGCTACGAGCAGTACTTC.

The chain carries TRBV7-2 and TRBJ2-2; 9 bases line up with TRBD2. The CDR3 loop spans 17 amino acids. Germline trimming cut 8 bases from V and 3 bases from J; bases unmatched to any gene: 13. Germline CDR1 and CDR2: SGHTA and FQGNSA. The CDR3 DNA reads as TGTGCCAGCTCCCCCCGGGGGCTAGCGGGGTACACCGGGGAGCTGTTTTTT. Amino acids: CASSPRGLAGYTGELFF.

This clone was seen only a few times. V and J are TRBV18 and TRBJ2-7; D ambiguous. The germline V gene has CDR1 KGHSH and CDR2 LQKENI. Trimming left V 5 bases short and J 7 bases short, with 24 bases between. The CDR3 has 16 residues. CDR3 protein: CASSSTNPLSRSEQYF. CDR3 in DNA: TGTGCCAGCTCATCTACAAACCCGCTCTCAAGGAGTGAGCAGTACTTC.

J is TRBJ2-2 and V is TRBV9; D not resolved. The CDR3 covers 14 residues. Per germline, CDR1 SGDLS and CDR2 YYNGEE. V was shortened by 0 bases and J by 7 bases, with 10 bases between the two germline ends. CDR3 nucleotides: TGTGCCAGCAGCGTAGGTGGAAGTAGCGGGGAGCTGTTTTTT. As protein: CASSVGGSSGELFF.

Concerning this clone: Other DNA sequences in the sample encode the same CDR3. The chain carries TRBV6-5 and TRBJ2-7; weak D call: TRBD2 (6 bases). The CDR3 loop spans 14 amino acids. Germline values: CDR1 MNHEY, CDR2 SVGAGI. V was pared by 0 bases and J by 1 base, with 7 bases between. CDR3 coding DNA: TGTGCCAGCAGTTACTCCGGGGGATCCTACGAGCAGTACTTC. It is translated as CASSYSGGSYEQYF.

The V call is TRBV6-5, the J call TRBJ2-3; D possibly corresponds to TRBD2 (5 bases). Looked up from germline, CDR1 is MNHEY and CDR2 is SVGAGI. Deletions cut 7 bases from V and 0 bases from J, with 14 bases between. The CDR3 sequence is 15 residues long. The CDR3 here is CASTELGRSTDTQYF. In nucleotides, the CDR3 is TGTGCCAGCACTGAGCTAGGGAGAAGCACAGATACGCAGTATTTT.

This rearrangement joins TRBV29-1 to TRBJ2-1; either TRBD1 or TRBD2 may supply D (6 bases each). Germline V gene lookup returns CDR1 SQVTM and CDR2 ANQGSEA. Trimming pared 4 bases from V and 8 bases from J, leaving 12 bases between. The CDR3 is 12 amino acids. The CDR3 loop reads CSVGGASYEQFF. CDR3 DNA: TGCAGCGTTGGGGGGGCTTCGTATGAGCAGTTCTTC.